A selection of T cell receptor beta chains follows, all from one sample in a study of shared clonotypes between healthy human individuals. Produced via immunoSEQ multiplex PCR; TCRdb's table is partial and in-frame only. This table has over 2,000,000 clones, about 93% appearing once. Sequencing was performed on naive CD8+ T cells from PBMCs. These receptor sequences come from a man aged 18 to 29 in good health. Some clones in this sample may be carry-over from other donors' samples. Each CDR3 is given with its conserved first and last residue.

>TRBV11-2
CASSLVFGMNTEAFF
>TRBV6-1
CASSGWTGAYEQYF
>TRBV2
CASSEMSKGNEQFF
>TRBV4-3
CASSQDRRGTGELFF
>TRBV15
CATSRSPIAGDSPTSSYNEQFF
>TRBV12-5
CASGSRTPLTDTQYF
>TRBV7-9
CASRDRGENTEAFF
>TRBV30
CAWSTGTGTHEAFF
>TRBV9
CASSLRGDPNEKLFF
>TRBV6-1
CASSDQMEQNMNTEAFF
>TRBV28
CASKSPRDVEKLFF
>TRBV19
CASCFSVNFEAFF
>TRBV27
CASSLSSPIVNTEAFF
>TRBV5-1
CASSLDSLNTEAFF
>TRBV7-8
CASSSDRGSEKLFF
>TRBV4-3
CASSQNAGTIPVHEQYF
>TRBV5-1
CASSLAGQRTGNTIYF
>TRBV27
CASSFTGLAALSSYNEQFF
>TRBV4-1
CASSQESTSRYEQYF
>TRBV9
CASSVRAGEADTQYF
>TRBV29-1
CSVFEGKRDTQYF
>TRBV4-3
CASSQTGQGGYTF
>TRBV7-3
CASSHTGPLSSYNEQFF
>TRBV9
CASSVDRKREIDEQFF
>TRBV2
CASSWRANEQFF